These T cell receptor beta chains were read from a single sample in a study of blood T cell repertoires in COVID-19. Only in-frame clones appear in the TCRdb table, and some are missing; sequencing was by immunoSEQ multiplex PCR. The table has some 120,000 clones, 70% to 80% seen once. Material: peripheral blood. The receptors were sampled from a human donor in a cohort sampled during active COVID-19. The CDR3 runs from the conserved cysteine through the conserved F or W. The D gene is left open where the match is weak. Only part of the rows carry a size: once, few, many, or a class if the clone is expanded.

d_gene | j_gene | v_gene | abundance | CDR3aa | CDR3nt
. | TRBJ2-7 | TRBV5-1 | . | CASMPSASSYEQYF | TGCGCCAGCATGCCTAGCGCCAGCTCCTACGAGCAGTACTTC
TRBD2 | TRBJ2-7 | TRBV28 | . | CASSFSGLAAYYEQYF | TGTGCCAGCAGTTTCTCAGGACTAGCGGCTTACTACGAGCAGTACTTC
. | TRBJ1-1 | TRBV5-5 | . | CASSLDIITEAFF | TGTGCCAGCAGCTTGGATATTATCACTGAAGCTTTCTTT
TRBD1 | TRBJ2-1 | TRBV5-1 | . | CASSTGGTGLGEQFF | TGCGCCAGCAGCACAGGAGGGACAGGGCTTGGTGAGCAGTTCTTC
. | TRBJ2-7 | TRBV3-1/TRBV3-2 | . | CASSPGTRATYEQYF | TGTGCCAGCAGCCCAGGGACTCGGGCGACGTACGAGCAGTACTTC
. | TRBJ2-1 | TRBV5-1 | . | CASSPGASSYNEQFF | TGCGCCAGCAGCCCGGGAGCGAGCTCCTACAATGAGCAGTTCTTC
. | TRBJ1-5 | TRBV19 | . | CASSIDPAAGAVSQPQHF | TGTGCCAGTAGTATAGATCCGGCGGCAGGGGCGGTAAGTCAGCCCCAGCATTTT
. | TRBJ1-1 | TRBV12-3/TRBV12-4 | . | CASSLTPGDEAFF | TGTGCCAGCAGTTTAACCCCGGGGGATGAAGCTTTCTTT
TRBD1 | TRBJ1-2 | TRBV27 | . | CASSPRQGTDYGYTF | TGTGCCAGCAGTCCACGACAGGGGACTGACTATGGCTACACCTTC
TRBD1 | TRBJ2-7 | TRBV2 | few | CASSGDRDFYEQYF | TGTGCCAGCAGCGGCGACAGGGATTTCTACGAGCAGTACTTC
TRBD2 | TRBJ2-5 | TRBV6-6 | . | CASSPRSGGMETQYF | TGTGCCAGCAGTCCTAGGAGCGGGGGAATGGAGACCCAGTACTTC
. | TRBJ2-1 | TRBV6-5 | . | CASSLTGRESYNEQFF | TGTGCCAGCAGTTTAACAGGGAGGGAATCCTACAATGAGCAGTTCTTC
. | TRBJ1-2 | TRBV11-2 | . | CASSPQGLSDGYTF | TGTGCCAGCAGCCCACAGGGTTTATCAGATGGCTACACCTTC
TRBD2 | TRBJ2-1 | TRBV7-6 | . | CASSSRPASGRVRGNEQFF | TGTGCCAGCAGCTCCCGGCCGGCTAGCGGGAGGGTCCGGGGCAATGAGCAGTTCTTC
. | TRBJ1-2 | TRBV6-5 | . | CASSYSPGHGTGYTF | TGTGCCAGCAGTTACTCACCGGGACACGGGACCGGCTACACCTTC
TRBD1 | TRBJ1-1 | TRBV7-9 | . | CASSSNRGTEAFF | TGTGCCAGCAGCTCAAACAGGGGTACTGAAGCTTTCTTT
TRBD1 | TRBJ1-3 | TRBV28 | . | CASSLWGQGPGNTIYF | TGTGCCAGCAGTTTATGGGGACAGGGGCCTGGAAACACCATATATTTT
. | TRBJ1-3 | TRBV28 | . | CASAGRVNGNTIYF | TGTGCCAGCGCTGGCAGGGTTAATGGAAACACCATATATTTT
TRBD1 | TRBJ1-2 | TRBV27 | . | CASSPQGSYGYTF | TGTGCCAGCAGTCCACAGGGGAGCTATGGCTACACCTTC
TRBD2 | TRBJ2-7 | TRBV28 | . | CASSSGLGSYEQYF | TGTGCCAGCAGTTCCGGACTAGGGTCCTACGAGCAGTACTTC
. | TRBJ1-1 | TRBV6-5 | . | CASRRGYMNTEAFF | TGTGCCAGCAGAAGGGGGTACATGAACACTGAAGCTTTCTTT
TRBD2 | TRBJ2-7 | TRBV4-1 | few | CASSQDGPAGGYEQYF | TGCGCCAGCAGCCAAGATGGGCCAGCGGGAGGTTACGAGCAGTACTTC
TRBD1 | TRBJ1-5 | TRBV7-6 | few | CASSPNTGGSQPQHF | TGTGCCAGCAGTCCAAACACAGGGGGCAGTCAGCCCCAGCATTTT
TRBD1 | TRBJ2-7 | TRBV3-1/TRBV3-2 | . | CASSQAGTGVSYEQYF | TGTGCCAGCAGCCAGGCCGGGACAGGAGTAAGCTACGAGCAGTACTTC
. | TRBJ2-7 | TRBV3-1/TRBV3-2 | . | CASSRTQKSYEQYF | TGTGCCAGCAGCCGGACACAAAAGTCCTACGAGCAGTACTTC
. | TRBJ2-7 | TRBV6-6 | . | CASSYLLQGMNEQYF | TGTGCCAGCAGTTACTTATTGCAGGGGATGAACGAGCAGTACTTC
TRBD1 | TRBJ2-5 | TRBV7-6 | . | CASSLTGDGETQYF | TGTGCCAGCAGCTTGACAGGGGATGGAGAGACCCAGTACTTC
TRBD1 | TRBJ1-4 | TRBV28 | . | CASSFGQDAANEKLFF | TGTGCCAGCAGTTTTGGACAGGACGCAGCTAATGAAAAACTGTTTTTT
. | TRBJ1-2 | TRBV5-5 | . | CASSLEQGYGYTF | TGTGCCAGCAGCTTGGAACAGGGCTATGGCTACACCTTC
. | TRBJ1-2 | TRBV27 | . | CASSFGMNRVGYTF | TGTGCCAGCAGTTTTGGGATGAACAGGGTAGGCTACACCTTC
TRBD1 | TRBJ2-7 | TRBV10-3 | few | CAISDPGQGSYEQYF | TGTGCCATCAGTGACCCGGGACAGGGCTCCTACGAGCAGTACTTC
TRBD2 | TRBJ2-3 | TRBV4-1 | . | CASSPRAGGSDTQYF | TGCGCCAGCAGCCCCCGAGCGGGAGGGTCAGATACGCAGTATTTT
. | TRBJ1-1 | TRBV2 | . | CASGRWVSGAEAFF | TGTGCCAGCGGGCGGTGGGTCTCAGGGGCTGAAGCTTTCTTT
TRBD2 | TRBJ2-5 | TRBV14 | . | CASSPLGLAEPAQETQYF | TGTGCCAGCAGCCCCTTGGGGCTAGCGGAGCCAGCACAAGAGACCCAGTACTTC
. | TRBJ1-5 | TRBV25-1 | . | CASSAQGWGQPQHF | TGTGCCAGCAGTGCCCAGGGTTGGGGCCAGCCCCAGCATTTT
. | TRBJ2-7 | TRBV12-3/TRBV12-4 | . | CASTANREQYF | TGTGCCAGCACCGCCAACAGGGAGCAGTACTTC
. | TRBJ2-6 | TRBV7-9 | . | CASYSGANVLTF | TGTGCCAGTTACTCTGGGGCCAACGTCCTGACTTTC
TRBD2 | TRBJ2-7 | TRBV11-3 | . | CASSLGPLTGGPREQYF | TGTGCCAGCAGCTTAGGCCCCCTTACGGGAGGGCCAAGGGAGCAGTACTTC
. | TRBJ1-2 | TRBV2 | . | CASSENRGYTF | TGTGCCAGCAGTGAAAATCGTGGCTACACCTTC
. | TRBJ2-7 | TRBV28 | . | CASSYRSSYEQYF | TGTGCCAGCAGCTACAGGAGCTCCTACGAGCAGTACTTC
TRBD2 | TRBJ2-7 | TRBV5-5 | . | CASSLAGTSGEQYF | TGTGCCAGCAGCTTGGCAGGGACTAGCGGCGAGCAGTACTTC
TRBD1 | TRBJ2-1 | TRBV6-6 | . | CASSRPLRRTGLTNPSYNEQFF | TGTGCCAGCAGTCGACCATTAAGGCGGACAGGACTCACTAACCCCTCCTACAATGAGCAGTTCTTC
TRBD2 | TRBJ2-7 | TRBV6-5 | . | CASSVAVGGDYEQYF | TGTGCCAGCTCCGTTGCCGTGGGGGGGGACTACGAGCAGTACTTC
. | TRBJ1-5 | TRBV19 | . | CASRSGGQPQHF | TGTGCCAGCCGCTCGGGAGGTCAGCCCCAGCATTTT